Sequencing of this T cell receptor beta chain was carried out in a study of cytomegalovirus exposure and HLA in healthy donors. Study-wide background: Caucasian-associated ancestry cluster membership applied to just over 80% of 398 genotyped donors. Study-level points and caveats: Excluded were some V segments that proved indistinguishable, including TRBV6-2 and TRBV6-3.

Remarks on this clone: Its antigen remains unidentified.

From germline, CDR1 is LNHDA and CDR2 SQIVND (reference sequence). The V gene lost 6 bases and the J gene lost 4 bases, with 15 bases spanning the gap. There are 14 residues in the CDR3. A multiplex PCR was run with 60 Vbeta primers and 13 Jbeta primers. The repertoire was sequenced with immunoSEQ multiplex PCR; TCRdb's copy has only in-frame clones and lacks some. Among about 180,000 clones listed, roughly 78% were seen once. This chain uses TRBV19 with TRBJ1-1; TRBD1 might be the D (5 bases). This sequence originates from a woman aged 45-60 years in good health and CMV-seropositive. The specimen sequenced was PBMCs. CDR3 region: CASSRGKVGTEAFF. CDR3 sequence (DNA): TGTGCCAGTAGCCGGGGGAAGGTAGGCACTGAAGCTTTCTTT. Complete variable domain (other parts from reference TRBV19 and TRBJ1-1): DGGITQSPKYLFRKEGQNVTLSCEQNLNHDAMYWYRQDPGQGLRLIYYSQIVNDFQKGDIAEGYSVSREKKESFPLTVTSAQKNPTAFYLCASSRGKVGTEAFFGQGTRLTVV.